The 32 T cell receptor beta chains given below trace back to one sample, sequenced in a study of shared clonotypes between healthy human individuals. The assay was immunoSEQ multiplex PCR, and TCRdb's table has in-frame clones only and misses some. The data show about 2.4 million clones, 90% to 95% seen once. The specimen sequenced was naive CD4+ T cells from PBMCs. Indicated subset: CD45RA+ positively selected. These TCRs come from a man younger than 35 in good health. Some clones in this sample may be carry-over from other donors' samples.

V usage is TRBV9 and J usage is TRBJ2-1; TRBD2 matches at 7 bases. Germline V gives CDR1 SGDLS, CDR2 YYNGEE. Trimming removed 4 bases from V and 8 bases from J; junction bases left unmatched: 12. This CDR3 is built from 15 residues. CDR3 region: CASSKTSPRADEQFF. CDR3 DNA sequence: TGTGCCAGCAGCAAGACTAGCCCCCGCGCCGATGAGCAGTTCTTC.

The chain carries TRBV28 and TRBJ1-2; a weak D match, TRBD1 (6 bases). From germline, CDR1 is MDHEN and CDR2 SYDVKM. Trimming left V 5 bases short and J 2 bases short, with 15 bases between. CDR3 size: 15 residues. CDR3 DNA: TGTGCCAGCAGTGAGGGGGACGGGAAAAACTATGGCTACACCTTC. Protein sequence: CASSEGDGKNYGYTF.

The chain links TRBV5-1 to TRBJ1-6; tentative D call: TRBD1 (5 bases). The CDR3 is 18 amino acids. The germline gives CDR1 SGHRS, CDR2 YFSETQ. The V gene lost 4 bases and the J gene lost 11 bases, with 28 bases spanning the gap. This CDR3 reads CASSIEGQLKGSGPPLHF. The CDR3 DNA is TGCGCCAGCAGCATAGAAGGACAACTGAAGGGTTCCGGCCCACCCCTCCACTTT.

This chain joins TRBV28 and TRBJ2-3; 10 nucleotides agree with TRBD2. V was pared by 4 bases and J by 3 bases, with 4 bases of the junction left unmatched. Germline loops: CDR1 MDHEN, CDR2 SYDVKM. This CDR3 has 15 residues. The CDR3 loop reads CASSSPGLATDTQYF. The CDR3 DNA is TGTGCCAGCAGTTCCCCGGGACTAGCGACAGATACGCAGTATTTT.

This sequence joins TRBV7-2 and TRBJ1-5; D perhaps matches TRBD1 (6 bases). The V gene lost 2 bases and the J gene lost 4 bases, with 15 bases spanning the gap. Germline V gene lookup returns CDR1 SGHTA and CDR2 FQGNSA. This CDR3 contains 16 residues. CDR3 loop: CASSLRWAGENQPQHF. DNA of the CDR3: TGTGCCAGCAGCTTACGGTGGGCAGGGGAAAATCAGCCCCAGCATTTT.

Comment on this clone: Other DNA sequences in this sample translate to the same CDR3. The chain combines TRBV6-1 with TRBJ2-7; 9 bases fit TRBD1. Germline CDR1 is MNHNS and CDR2 is SASEGT. The trim removed 4 bases at V and 3 bases at J, leaving 4 bases unmatched. The CDR3 loop spans 14 amino acids. CDR3 in amino acids: CASSGGQGFYEQYF. The CDR3 DNA reads as TGTGCCAGCAGTGGAGGACAGGGGTTCTACGAGCAGTACTTC.

The chain combines TRBV7-3 with TRBJ2-3, with 14 bases lining up with TRBD2. Germline V lookup: CDR1 SGHTA, CDR2 FQGTGA. This CDR3 is built from 19 residues. Losses at the gene ends were 5 bases for V and 3 bases for J; bases not matched to a gene: 13. The CDR3 spells CASSPYGGTSGSPTDTQYF. CDR3 nucleotide sequence: TGTGCCAGCAGCCCCTACGGCGGGACTAGCGGGAGCCCTACAGATACGCAGTATTTT.

The rearrangement joins TRBV28 to TRBJ1-1; D ambiguous. The CDR3 consists of 15 residues. The ends were cut back, 7 bases at V and 4 bases at J, with 19 bases in the middle. Germline CDR1 reads MDHEN; CDR2 reads SYDVKM. CDR3 DNA: TGTGCCAGCACTACGTCGGGAGGCCCGATCACTGAAGCTTTCTTT. Its translation is CASTTSGGPITEAFF.

The chain carries TRBV7-9 and TRBJ2-3; tentatively, D is TRBD1 (6 bases). The CDR3 totals 16 residues. V shed 6 bases and J shed 0 bases, with 16 bases lying between them. Looked up from germline, CDR1 is SEHNR and CDR2 is FQNEAQ (reference sequence). CDR3 in amino acids: CASSFKPGHSTDTQYF. Written as DNA, the CDR3 is TGTGCCAGCAGTTTCAAACCGGGACATAGCACAGATACGCAGTATTTT.

The count of this clone is one. This chain uses TRBV28 with TRBJ2-7; 12 bases are shared with TRBD1. The junction had 9 bases not matched to a gene; V was cut back by 4 bases and J by 5 bases. There are 16 residues in the CDR3. Germline V lookup: CDR1 MDHEN, CDR2 SYDVKM. The CDR3 spells CASSSPPGQGADEQYF. The CDR3 region has the DNA TGTGCCAGCAGTTCCCCCCCGGGACAGGGGGCGGACGAGCAGTACTTC. The entire variable domain, with the rest obtained from reference TRBV28 and TRBJ2-7, is as follows: DVKVTQSSRYLVKRTGEKVFLECVQDMDHENMFWYRQDPGLGLRLIYFSYDVKMKEKGDIPEGYSVSREKKERFSLILESASTNQTSMYLCASSSPPGQGADEQYFGPGTRLTVT.

The chain combines TRBV6-1 with TRBJ1-1, with 9 bases that match TRBD1. V lost 7 bases, J lost 5 bases, and 5 bases stayed unmatched. The CDR3 covers 13 residues. Per the germline V gene, CDR1 is MNHNS and CDR2 is SASEGT. The CDR3 spells CASTTGGRTEAFF. DNA for the CDR3: TGTGCCAGCACGACAGGGGGTAGGACTGAAGCTTTCTTT.

V usage is TRBV19 and J usage is TRBJ1-4, with D unresolved. The CDR3 extends over 13 amino acids. Trimming took 7 bases from V and 5 from J, leaving 11 bases between them. CDR1 and CDR2 (germline): LNHDA, SQIVND (reference sequence). CDR3 bases: TGTGCCAGTAATCCCACGCTCAATGAAAAACTGTTTTTT. As protein: CASNPTLNEKLFF.

This clone has only a few counts. This chain joins TRBV2 and TRBJ1-2, with no clear D. V was trimmed by 3 bases and J by 7 bases, leaving 12 bases between them. The germline V gene encodes CDR1 SNHLY and CDR2 FYNNEI. The CDR3 extends over 13 amino acids. The CDR3 sequence: CASSDAPKSGYTF. CDR3 DNA: TGTGCCAGCAGTGACGCTCCTAAAAGTGGCTACACCTTC.

This clone was seen once. The J gene is TRBJ1-1, the V gene TRBV28; TRBD1 matches at 7 bases. V shed 2 bases and J 10 bases; nucleotides not matched to a gene: 13. The CDR3 spans 15 residues. Germline CDR1 reads MDHEN; CDR2 reads SYDVKM. The CDR3 coding sequence is TGTGCCAGCAGTTTAAGGACAGGCGCCTTGAGTGGAGCTTTCTTT. Residues: CASSLRTGALSGAFF.

The chain links TRBV18 to TRBJ2-5, with TRBD1 identical over 7 bases. Trimming cost V 6 bases and J 7 bases; bases outside gene matches: 8. Germline V CDR1 and CDR2: KGHSH, LQKENI. This CDR3 spans 13 amino acids. The CDR3 coding sequence is TGTGCCAGCTCCCCAGGACAGGAAGTGACCCAGTACTTC. As protein: CASSPGQEVTQYF.

The rearrangement links TRBV10-3 to TRBJ2-1; D is unclear. The germline gives CDR1 ENHRY, CDR2 SYGVKD. This CDR3 has 14 amino acids. The V and J ends lost 5 bases and 12 bases respectively, with 20 bases between them. CDR3 in DNA: TGTGCCATCAGTCCGGGCTCTGATTGGGGTGGGCAGTTCTTC. Residues: CAISPGSDWGGQFF.

The gene calls are TRBV7-9 and TRBJ1-5; maybe TRBD1 (5 bases). This CDR3 spans 16 amino acids. Germline V gives CDR1 SEHNR, CDR2 FQNEAQ (reference sequence). V dropped 1 base and J dropped 2 bases, with 12 bases sitting between them. DNA for the CDR3: TGTGCCAGCAGCTTAGGTGCGGGGGACGGCAATCAGCCCCAGCATTTT. Translating gives CASSLGAGDGNQPQHF.

This chain links TRBV5-1 with TRBJ2-1, with 9 bases fitting TRBD1. The junction had 12 bases not matched to a gene; V was cut back by 7 bases and J by 7 bases. In germline, CDR1 is SGHRS, CDR2 YFSETQ. The CDR3 sequence is 15 residues long. The CDR3 loop reads CASHVGDREWNEQFF. The CDR3 nucleotides are TGCGCCAGCCACGTAGGGGACAGGGAGTGGAATGAGCAGTTCTTC.

The genes are TRBV7-3 and TRBJ2-6; no clear D gene. The germline V gene encodes CDR1 SGHTA and CDR2 FQGTGA. The CDR3 length is 15 residues. V lost 5 bases, J lost 4 bases, and 12 bases lay in between. The CDR3 reads CASSRSVSGANVLTF. The CDR3 coding sequence is TGTGCCAGCAGCAGGTCTGTTTCGGGGGCCAACGTCCTGACTTTC.

Of note for this clone: Other DNA sequences in this sample translate to the same CDR3. The V and J genes are TRBV28 and TRBJ1-5; D gene ambiguous. Trimming shortened V by 5 bases and J by 4 bases, and 12 bases separated the two germline ends. The CDR3 is 14 residues long. The germline V gene has CDR1 MDHEN and CDR2 SYDVKM. The CDR3 nucleotides are TGTGCCAGCAGTACGGTTTTGGGGAATCAGCCCCAGCATTTT. It translates to CASSTVLGNQPQHF.

The V gene is TRBV27, the J gene TRBJ2-1; tentatively, D is TRBD1 (5 bases). The CDR3 runs to 13 residues. The V end lost 3 bases, the J end lost 12 bases, and 15 bases lay between the germline ends. Germline V lookup: CDR1 MNHEY, CDR2 SMNVEV (reference sequence). The CDR3 loop is CASSFSDTSVQFF. As DNA, the CDR3 is TGTGCCAGCAGTTTCTCGGACACATCTGTGCAGTTCTTC.

In DNA, the CDR3 is TGTGCCAGCAGAGAGTTTGGGGGGGGAGGAAACACCATATATTTT. It encodes CASREFGGGGNTIYF. This chain connects TRBV6-1 to TRBJ1-3; TRBD1 is a possible D gene (5 bases). The CDR3 length is 15 residues. V lost 6 bases and J lost 4, with 16 bases in between. The germline gives CDR1 MNHNS, CDR2 SASEGT.

The chain uses TRBV15 and TRBJ2-3; unclear D gene. V lost 0 bases and J lost 5, with 6 bases in between. Per the germline V gene, CDR1 is LNHNV and CDR2 is YYDKDF (reference sequence). The CDR3 consists of 13 residues. CDR3 sequence (DNA): TGTGCCACCAGCAGAGATGGCATAGATACGCAGTATTTT. The encoded protein is CATSRDGIDTQYF.

The V gene is TRBV9, the J gene TRBJ2-3; 7 bases agree with TRBD2. The CDR3 contains 14 residues. The ends lost 1 base at V and 4 bases at J; junction bases unmatched: 3. In germline, CDR1 is SGDLS, CDR2 YYNGEE. The CDR3 nucleotides read TGTGCCAGCAGCGTAAGGGACTACCCAGATACGCAGTATTTT. Translating gives CASSVRDYPDTQYF.

The chain joins TRBV27 to TRBJ2-5; D call uncertain. Germline values: CDR1 MNHEY, CDR2 SMNVEV (reference sequence). V was shortened by 4 bases and J by 0 bases, with 6 bases between the two germline ends. The CDR3 is 13 residues long. CDR3 residues: CASSSLYQETQYF. The CDR3 coding sequence is TGTGCCAGCAGTTCCTTGTACCAAGAGACCCAGTACTTC.

The chain joins TRBV7-3 to TRBJ2-1, with 7 bases matching TRBD2. Germline loops: CDR1 SGHTA, CDR2 FQGTGA. V was clipped by 5 bases and J by 9 bases; unmatched bases: 13. The CDR3 is 15 residues long. This chain's CDR3 is CASSRTSLLGGEQFF. The CDR3 DNA is TGTGCCAGCAGCCGGACTAGTCTCCTAGGTGGTGAGCAGTTCTTC.

This clone was seen a single time. The V and J genes are TRBV5-1 and TRBJ2-3; no reliable D call. This CDR3 has 15 residues. Germline loops: CDR1 SGHRS, CDR2 YFSETQ. V gave up 3 bases and J gave up 0 bases, with 11 bases separating them. The CDR3 loop reads CASSSQAGSTDTQYF. CDR3 sequence (DNA): TGCGCCAGCAGCTCCCAGGCAGGTAGCACAGATACGCAGTATTTT.

V usage is TRBV6-4 and J usage is TRBJ2-3; D remains unclear. The CDR3 extends over 16 amino acids. Trimming removed 3 bases from V and 2 bases from J, with 15 bases in between. Germline V gene lookup returns CDR1 MRHNA and CDR2 SNTAGT. CDR3 region: CASSEYPTTITDTQYF. For the CDR3, the DNA is TGTGCCAGCAGTGAGTATCCTACCACCATCACAGATACGCAGTATTTT.

The chain recombines TRBV2 with TRBJ1-1, with 7 bases aligning to TRBD1. Per germline, CDR1 SNHLY and CDR2 FYNNEI. CDR3 length: 16 residues. V lost 6 bases and J lost 1; bases outside the gene matches: 11. The CDR3 reads CASRTRPGQRNTEAFF. CDR3 DNA sequence: TGTGCCAGCAGGACTAGACCGGGACAGAGGAACACTGAAGCTTTCTTT.

The chain links TRBV7-9 to TRBJ2-1, with D maybe TRBD1 (5 bases). The germline V gene encodes CDR1 SEHNR and CDR2 FQNEAQ (reference sequence). CDR3 length equals 16 residues. Trimming left V 5 bases short and J 1 base short, with 15 bases between. In DNA, the CDR3 is TGTGCCAGCAGCCCGAGGACAATTGGGTCCTACAATGAGCAGTTCTTC. This gives the protein CASSPRTIGSYNEQFF.

The V call is TRBV14, the J call TRBJ1-2; 12 bases match TRBD1. There are 18 residues in the CDR3. Germline V gene lookup returns CDR1 SGHDN and CDR2 FVKESK. After removal of 4 bases from V and 6 bases from J, the junction contained 15 bases not matched to a gene. The CDR3 loop reads CASSPQSSGTGGADGYTF. In nucleotides, the CDR3 is TGTGCCAGCAGCCCTCAAAGTTCCGGGACAGGGGGCGCCGATGGCTACACCTTC.

The V gene is TRBV7-2, the J gene TRBJ2-7; 11 nucleotides align to TRBD1. The J segment lost 2 bases and the V segment lost 5 bases, leaving 14 bases of the junction unmatched. CDR3 length equals 18 residues. CDR1 is SGHTA, CDR2 FQGNSA, per germline. DNA for the CDR3: TGTGCCAGCAGCACCACGCCCAGGACAGGGGGCGTTCCCTACGAGCAGTACTTC. It translates to CASSTTPRTGGVPYEQYF.